What follows are 5 T cell receptor beta chains derived from one specimen sequenced in a study of cytomegalovirus exposure and HLA in healthy donors. The PCR employed 60 Vbeta primers together with 13 Jbeta primers. TCRdb's copy holds only in-frame clones and misses some; the assay was immunoSEQ multiplex PCR. Altogether over 55,000 clones are present, roughly two thirds being singletons, with the ten largest covering 7.6%. The sequenced sample was PBMCs. The receptors were sampled from a man between 40 and 49 years old in good health and CMV-seropositive.

The V gene is TRBV7-2, the J gene TRBJ1-5; the D gene is possibly TRBD1 (6 bases). The germline V gene encodes CDR1 SGHTA and CDR2 FQGNSA. With 5 bases removed from V and 5 bases from J, the gap between germline ends came to 13 bases. CDR3 length: 14 residues. DNA of the CDR3: TGTGCCAGCAGCCCGGGACACAGAGATCAGCCCCAGCATTTT. As protein: CASSPGHRDQPQHF.

The genes are TRBV2 and TRBJ1-1; 7 bases fit TRBD1. This CDR3 region has 14 residues. CDR1 is SNHLY, CDR2 FYNNEI, per germline. J was trimmed by 6 bases and V by 4 bases; bases with no gene match: 8. The CDR3 is CASSATGDTPEAFF. The CDR3 DNA reads TGTGCCAGCAGTGCCACAGGGGACACACCTGAAGCTTTCTTT.

CDR3 coding DNA: TGTGCCACCAGCAGAGGGACTAGATCTACTGTGTATGAGCAGTTCTTC. Its protein product is CATSRGTRSTVYEQFF. The V call is TRBV15, the J call TRBJ2-1; 7 bases match TRBD2. From germline, CDR1 is LNHNV and CDR2 YYDKDF (reference sequence). The CDR3 covers 16 residues. The trim removed 1 base at V and 8 bases at J, leaving 11 bases unmatched.

This clone was detected once. The V gene is TRBV11-2, the J gene TRBJ1-5; D is possibly TRBD1 (5 bases). Germline V CDR1 and CDR2: SGHAT, FQNNGV. Trimming took off 1 base at V and 5 bases at J, with 9 bases between the two ends. The CDR3 contains 14 residues. The CDR3, as DNA: TGTGCCAGCAGCTTAGTGGCGGGGGATCAGCCCCAGCATTTT. It yields the protein CASSLVAGDQPQHF.

V and J are TRBV5-8 and TRBJ1-5; TRBD1 matches 8 bases. CDR1 is SGHTS and CDR2 is YDEGEE in the germline V gene. The junction had 11 bases not matched to a gene; V was cut back by 6 bases and J by 6 bases. The length of the CDR3 is 15 residues. CDR3 in DNA: TGTGCCAGCAAGGCAGAGCAGGGGGCCTTTCAGCCCCAGCATTTT. This sequence encodes CASKAEQGAFQPQHF.